This TCR beta chain was documented in a study of blood T cell repertoires in COVID-19. In the study overall: The samples span acute and convalescent COVID-19 from the United States, Italy and Spain. T cells, B-cell-depleted T cells, or PBMCs provided the cDNA or gDNA that served as material.

Between the trimmed V and J ends, which lost 1 base and 14 bases, there was a span of 24 bases. The CDR3 is 15 amino acids. CDR1 SGHRS and CDR2 YFSETQ come from the germline V gene. Original processing methods: Reference gene primer amplification yielded estimated nucleated cell counts. Produced via immunoSEQ multiplex PCR; TCRdb's table is partial and in-frame only. The V and J calls and clone size come from that table; D and trimming were worked out from the DNA. This table has about 42,000 clones, over 70% appearing once. This chain joins TRBV5-1 and TRBJ1-2; weak D call: TRBD1 (6 bases). The material sequenced was peripheral blood. The TCR comes from a woman aged 80 or over with acute or convalescent COVID-19. The CDR3 DNA follows: TGCGCCAGCAGCTTGCTGGACAGTATACGAAAAATCATGACCTTC. Encoded protein: CASSLLDSIRKIMTF.